This TCR beta chain appears in the sequencing data of a study of T cells in Graves' hyperthyroidism and ophthalmopathy. On the study more broadly: Blood was drawn when the patient was first diagnosed and still untreated.

The investigators amplified TCR beta CDR3 regions from RNA transcripts. First-round RT-PCR targeting the TCR CDR3 was performed with the HTBI primer set. TCRdb re-derived calls from the multiplex PCR reads in MiXCR, one entry per CDR3 protein. The sample has roughly 300,000 distinct CDR3 sequences, approximately 13% seen once. The CDR3 runs to 16 residues. J gave up 4 bases and V 1 base, and 5 bases lay outside the gene matches. The germline V gene encodes CDR1 ENHRY and CDR2 SYGVKD. These patients, aged 18 to 65, had recently diagnosed hyperthyroidism lasting under 2 months. This TCR was sampled from a woman in her twenties or thirties with Graves' hyperthyroidism. The chain joins TRBV10-3 to TRBJ2-1; TRBD2 matches at 9 bases. The sample consisted of blood. The CDR3 reads CAISEFLAGQYNEQFF. CDR3 nucleotides: TGTGCCATCAGTGAGTTTCTAGCGGGGCAGTACAATGAGCAGTTCTTC.